Reported below is one T cell receptor beta chain. This CDR3 has 14 residues. Germline values: CDR1 SGHTA, CDR2 FQGNSA. V gave up 3 bases and J gave up 3 bases; unmatched junction bases: 4. This sample is drawn from a study of blood T cell repertoires in COVID-19. Study-level information: There were acute and convalescent COVID-19 samples, and they came from the United States, Italy and Spain. The cDNA or gDNA used as material had been derived from T cells, B-cell-depleted T cells, or PBMCs.

Clones were read by immunoSEQ multiplex PCR, and TCRdb kept only the in-frame ones, dropping some. The sample holds about 280,000 clones, approximately 78% seen once. The TCR comes from a man aged 40-50 years who had been exposed to COVID-19. The chain has TRBV7-2 and TRBJ2-7; TRBD2 aligns across 8 bases. Sequences were obtained from PBMCs or T cells enriched from blood (not recorded which). The CDR3 is CASSLRAGGYEQYF. CDR3 bases: TGTGCCAGCAGCTTGAGGGCGGGGGGCTACGAGCAGTACTTC.